The 25 T cell receptor beta chains in this list originate from one sample, sequenced in a study of T cell responses to AZD1222 COVID-19 vaccine. Sequenced by immunoSEQ multiplex PCR; TCRdb stores in-frame clones only, minus some. Found here are some 120,000 clones, 70% to 90% of them singletons; the top ten hold under 2%. Sequences were derived from peripheral blood, sampled on day 0 of AZD1222 vaccination. The receptors come from an adult in good health.

The rearrangement uses TRBV27 and TRBJ2-3, with D possibly matching TRBD2 (6 bases). CDR1 MNHEY and CDR2 SMNVEV come from the germline V gene (reference sequence). The V end was cut by 10 bases, the J end by 0 bases, with 14 bases between. The CDR3 consists of 14 residues. The DNA of the CDR3 is TGTGCCACCTCGCTGGGGGGAAGCACAGATACGCAGTATTTT. Protein product: CATSLGGSTDTQYF.

V usage is TRBV9 and J usage is TRBJ1-2; unclear D gene. The length of the CDR3 is 15 residues. CDR1 and CDR2 (germline): SGDLS, YYNGEE. With 0 bases removed from V and 0 bases from J, the gap between germline ends came to 9 bases. The CDR3 here is CASSVGEGTNYGYTF. The DNA of the CDR3 is TGTGCCAGCAGCGTAGGTGAGGGAACTAACTATGGCTACACCTTC. Complete variable domain (other parts from reference TRBV9 and TRBJ1-2): DSGVTQTPKHLITATGQRVTLRCSPRSGDLSVYWYQQSLDQGLQFLIQYYNGEERAKGNILERFSAQQFPDLHSELNLSSLELGDSALYFCASSVGEGTNYGYTFGSGTRLTVV.

The chain joins TRBV4-1 to TRBJ1-1; no definite D call. The germline V and J ends were trimmed by 0 bases and 2 bases, with 1 base remaining between them. CDR3 length equals 12 residues. CDR1 MGHRA and CDR2 YSYEKL come from the germline V gene. The CDR3 protein is CASSQENTEAFF. CDR3 sequence (DNA): TGCGCCAGCAGCCAAGAAAACACTGAAGCTTTCTTT.

CDR3: CATSDRQAGNQPQHF. The CDR3, as DNA: TGTGCCACCAGTGACCGACAGGCCGGTAATCAGCCCCAGCATTTT. The V call is TRBV24-1, the J call TRBJ1-5; a weak D match, TRBD1 (6 bases). Trimming took off 4 bases at V and 4 bases at J, with 13 bases between the two ends. Germline V gene sequence: CDR1 KGHDR, CDR2 SFDVKD. This CDR3 region has 15 residues.

V usage is TRBV5-1 and J usage is TRBJ2-7, with TRBD2 matching 15 bases. The CDR3 covers 18 residues. The germline CDR1 and CDR2 sequences are SGHRS and YFSETQ. The V segment lost 2 bases and the J segment 3 bases; nucleotides outside the gene matches: 9. CDR3 bases: TGCGCCAGCAGCTTCGGGACTAGCGGGAGGACCGTTGTCTACGAGCAGTACTTC. It encodes CASSFGTSGRTVVYEQYF.

This rearrangement joins TRBV11-3 to TRBJ1-1, with D perhaps TRBD1 (5 bases). Looked up from germline, CDR1 is SGHNT and CDR2 is YENEEA. CDR3 length: 13 residues. The V gene lost 0 bases and the J gene lost 6 bases, with 8 bases spanning the gap. CDR3 loop: CASSLEQAAEAFF. In nucleotides, the CDR3 is TGTGCCAGCAGCTTAGAACAGGCCGCTGAAGCTTTCTTT.

The rearrangement links TRBV19 to TRBJ2-1, with a tentative D call TRBD2 (6 bases). The germline V and J ends were trimmed by 6 bases and 5 bases, with 20 bases remaining between them. Germline assignment: CDR1 LNHDA and CDR2 SQIVND (reference sequence). The CDR3 extends over 16 amino acids. In DNA form, the CDR3 reads TGTGCCAGTAGGGAGGGGACGGGACGAAAAGACAATGAGCAGTTCTTC. Protein: CASREGTGRKDNEQFF.

The rearrangement uses TRBV24-1 and TRBJ1-5; 7 positions match TRBD1. J gave up 7 bases and V 4 bases, and 6 bases lay outside the gene matches. This CDR3 is built from 14 residues. Germline CDR1 is KGHDR and CDR2 is SFDVKD. The DNA of the CDR3 is TGTGCCACCAGTGACGAAACAGGGGCCCAGCCCCAGCATTTT. It yields the protein CATSDETGAQPQHF.

The chain joins TRBV24-1 to TRBJ1-4; 9 bases map to TRBD1. Germline CDR1 and CDR2: KGHDR and SFDVKD. V shed 4 bases, J shed 6 bases, and the junction held 8 bases outside the gene matches. The CDR3 is 16 amino acids. Here the CDR3 reads CATSEGTGLAHEKLFF. The CDR3 nucleotides read TGTGCCACCAGTGAAGGGACAGGGTTGGCCCATGAAAAACTGTTTTTT.

The chain employs TRBV6-5 and TRBJ2-2; 7 positions agree with TRBD1. J was trimmed by 1 base and V by 5 bases; bases with no gene match: 4. The CDR3 loop spans 15 amino acids. CDR1 and CDR2 (germline): MNHEY, SVGAGI. The CDR3 DNA sequence: TGTGCCAGCAGTACCCGGACAGGGAACACCGGGGAGCTGTTTTTT. Translation gives CASSTRTGNTGELFF.

The gene calls are TRBV9 and TRBJ2-3; 8 nucleotides match TRBD1. This CDR3 spans 15 amino acids. CDR1 and CDR2 (germline): SGDLS, YYNGEE. Unmatched junction bases numbered 6, after V lost 4 bases and J lost 2 bases. Written as DNA, the CDR3 is TGTGCCAGCAGCTTTCAGGGGGCCGCCACAGATACGCAGTATTTT. It translates to CASSFQGAATDTQYF.

The chain combines TRBV7-2 with TRBJ2-5; either TRBD1 or TRBD2 may fit D (6 bases each). The CDR3 covers 14 residues. Trimming cost V 1 base and J 2 bases, with 8 bases left between them. Looked up from germline, CDR1 is SGHTA and CDR2 is FQGNSA. CDR3 region: CASSLGRGQETQYF. CDR3 nucleotides: TGTGCCAGCAGCTTAGGGAGGGGGCAAGAGACCCAGTACTTC.

This chain uses TRBV11-3 with TRBJ1-2; TRBD1 is a possible D gene (5 bases). Trimming removed 1 base at V and 6 bases at J, with 9 bases between. CDR1 and CDR2 from the germline V gene are SGHNT and YENEEA. This CDR3 spans 13 amino acids. The CDR3 bases are TGTGCCAGCAGCTTAGCGGGGACGGATGGCTACACCTTC. It translates to CASSLAGTDGYTF.

This clone has just a few counts. V and J are TRBV5-1 and TRBJ1-1, with TRBD1 as a possible D gene (6 bases). The V gene lost 1 base and the J gene lost 0 bases, with 10 bases spanning the gap. Germline V gene lookup returns CDR1 SGHRS and CDR2 YFSETQ. CDR3 size: 15 residues. CDR3 region: CASSLLTGLNTEAFF. CDR3 bases: TGCGCCAGCAGCTTGTTGACAGGCCTGAACACTGAAGCTTTCTTT.

The chain is built from TRBV18 and TRBJ1-6, with 7 bases aligning to TRBD1. The junction had 4 bases not matched to a gene; V was cut back by 0 bases and J by 5 bases. This CDR3 is built from 16 residues. The germline V gene encodes CDR1 KGHSH and CDR2 LQKENI. CDR3 DNA sequence: TGTGCCAGCTCACCACCGGGACAGCTAGATAATTCACCCCTCCACTTT. Protein: CASSPPGQLDNSPLHF.

J is TRBJ1-5 and V is TRBV20-1; D uncertain. Per germline, CDR1 DFQATT and CDR2 SNEGSKA (reference sequence). The CDR3 contains 13 residues. Trimming took off 3 bases at V and 5 bases at J, with 11 bases between the two ends. CDR3 DNA: TGCAGTGCTAGTTTCAGCGTTTATCAGCCCCAGCATTTT. It translates to CSASFSVYQPQHF.

The rearrangement joins TRBV9 to TRBJ2-3; 11 positions match TRBD2. Germline V lookup: CDR1 SGDLS, CDR2 YYNGEE. The CDR3 is made up of 15 amino acids. V was clipped by 3 bases and J by 4 bases; unmatched bases: 4. CDR3 protein: CASSGGLAAPDTQYF. CDR3 sequence (DNA): TGTGCCAGCAGCGGGGGACTAGCGGCACCAGATACGCAGTATTTT.

The chain recombines TRBV9 with TRBJ2-7; TRBD1 matches 9 bases. Germline CDR1 is SGDLS and CDR2 is YYNGEE. V dropped 3 bases and J dropped 6; count of bases not matched to a gene: 7. The CDR3 sequence is 14 residues long. CDR3 loop: CASSEQGALGEQYF. In DNA, the CDR3 is TGTGCCAGCAGCGAACAGGGGGCGCTGGGCGAGCAGTACTTC.

This chain links TRBV11-3 with TRBJ2-3; tentatively, D is TRBD2 (6 bases). The CDR3 consists of 15 residues. V was cut by 5 bases and J by 2 bases, with 14 bases left in between. CDR1 is SGHNT, CDR2 YENEEA, per germline. CDR3 loop: CASSTRDSPTDTQYF. The CDR3 coding sequence is TGTGCCAGCAGCACCCGGGACTCCCCCACAGATACGCAGTATTTT.

V and J are TRBV18 and TRBJ2-3; the match to TRBD2 covers 8 bases. The CDR3 runs 15 residues. Per germline, CDR1 KGHSH and CDR2 LQKENI. Trimming removed 0 bases from V and 3 bases from J; junction bases left unmatched: 2. The CDR3 DNA reads TGTGCCAGCTCACCACCCGGGACTAGAACAGATACGCAGTATTTT. This sequence encodes CASSPPGTRTDTQYF.

CDR3: CASSRQGVGLGQPQHF. DNA of the CDR3: TGTGCCAGCAGCCGACAGGGAGTCGGCTTAGGACAGCCCCAGCATTTT. This rearrangement joins TRBV27 to TRBJ1-5, with TRBD1 identical over 7 bases. After removal of 6 bases from V and 7 bases from J, the junction contained 15 bases not matched to a gene. This CDR3 has 16 residues. Per germline, CDR1 MNHEY and CDR2 SMNVEV (reference sequence).

The chain uses TRBV7-3 and TRBJ2-2; 11 positions agree with TRBD2. CDR1 is SGHTA and CDR2 is FQGTGA in the germline V gene. V was pared by 1 base and J by 2 bases, with 3 bases of the junction left unmatched. The CDR3 extends over 17 amino acids. DNA of the CDR3: TGTGCCAGCAGCTTAAGGACTAGCGGGTCTAACACCGGGGAGCTGTTTTTT. Its translation is CASSLRTSGSNTGELFF.

This chain connects TRBV6-6 to TRBJ2-4; D possibly matches TRBD1 or TRBD2 (6 bases each). CDR1 and CDR2 (germline): MNHNY, SVGAGI (reference sequence). Trimming pared 5 bases from V and 0 bases from J, leaving 11 bases between. The CDR3 consists of 15 residues. The DNA for the CDR3 is TGTGCCAGCAGTACAAGGGGGGAAGCCAAAAACATTCAGTACTTC. Translation gives CASSTRGEAKNIQYF.

The V gene is TRBV18, the J gene TRBJ1-1, with a possible D match to TRBD1 (5 bases). V was cut by 5 bases and J by 1 base, with 11 bases left in between. The germline CDR1 and CDR2 sequences are KGHSH and LQKENI. This CDR3 region has 14 residues. CDR3 amino acids: CASSSGGTNTEAFF. CDR3 nucleotide sequence: TGTGCCAGCTCATCGGGGGGGACGAACACTGAAGCTTTCTTT.

The gene calls are TRBV3-1 (or the pseudogene TRBV3-2) and TRBJ2-1; tentative D call: TRBD1 (6 bases). Germline assignment: CDR1 LGHDT and CDR2 YNNKEL (reference sequence). V was clipped by 3 bases and J by 2 bases, with 11 bases between them. This CDR3 contains 15 residues. CDR3: CASSQAGTTYNEQFF. In nucleotides, the CDR3 is TGTGCCAGCAGCCAGGCCGGGACAACCTACAATGAGCAGTTCTTC.